This TCR beta chain was sequenced during a study of neurological immune-mediated disorders. Across the study: Within the group of some 34 multiple sclerosis patients, roughly 30 were relapsing-remitting, while 3 were secondary progressive.

Study-level points and caveats: Association with the multiple sclerosis repertoire cluster was not found for any clinical or MRI feature.

Ten or more counts support this clonotype. As yet, its antigen is unknown. The cDNA was produced through 5'RACE with 10-nucleotide random UMIs. From 15-18 subjects, every sequencing run obtained over 200 million TCR-beta sequences. TCRdb reprocessed the 5' RACE reads via MiXCR and lists one record per CDR3 protein. The sample lists around 26,000 distinct CDR3 sequences; approximately 3.2% were seen once. The length of the CDR3 is 13 residues. Germline V lookup: CDR1 SGHRS, CDR2 YFSETQ. V lost 0 bases and J 2 bases, leaving 6 bases between the germline ends. The rearrangement joins TRBV5-1 to TRBJ2-7; D is ambiguous. The source material was PBMCs. The TCR originated in a woman younger than 45 with multiple sclerosis. The CDR3 protein is CASSLVSAYEQYF. CDR3 coding DNA: TGCGCCAGCAGCTTGGTGTCAGCCTACGAGCAGTACTTC.